Given below is one T cell receptor beta chain in context. Trimming took off 2 bases at V and 9 bases at J, with 9 bases between the two ends. The CDR3 is 12 residues long. Germline-derived CDR1 and CDR2 are SGHDT and YYEEEE. Per the study methods: Estimates of nucleated cell counts were drawn from the amplification of reference gene primers. Clones were read by immunoSEQ multiplex PCR, and TCRdb kept only the in-frame ones, dropping some. Clone size and V and J calls were adopted from that table, with D and trimming inferred from the DNA. The repertoire holds about 150,000 clones, with roughly 85% as singletons. This sample was included in a study of blood T cell repertoires in COVID-19. Study-wide background: Italy, Spain and the United States were the sources of the convalescent and acute COVID-19 samples. PBMCs, B-cell-depleted T cells, or T cells provided the cDNA or gDNA that made up the material.

The J gene is TRBJ2-1, the V gene TRBV5-6; tentative D call: TRBD2 (6 bases). This clonotype was sampled from a woman of 80 years or more with acute or convalescent COVID-19. Sequenced material: peripheral blood. CDR3 bases: TGTGCCAGCAGCTTTGGGGGACTTGAGCAGTTCTTC. Translated, it gives CASSFGGLEQFF.